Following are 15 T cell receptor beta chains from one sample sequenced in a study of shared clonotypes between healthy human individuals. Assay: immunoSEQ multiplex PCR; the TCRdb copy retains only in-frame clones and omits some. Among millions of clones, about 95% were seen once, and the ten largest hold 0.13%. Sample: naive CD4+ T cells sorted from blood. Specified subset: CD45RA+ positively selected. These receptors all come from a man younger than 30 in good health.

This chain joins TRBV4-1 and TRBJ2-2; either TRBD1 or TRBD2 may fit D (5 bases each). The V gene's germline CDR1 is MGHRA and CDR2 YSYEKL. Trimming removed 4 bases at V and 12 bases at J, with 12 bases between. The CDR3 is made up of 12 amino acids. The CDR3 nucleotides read TGCGCCAGCAGCCCAGATAGGGGACAGCTGTTTTTT. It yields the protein CASSPDRGQLFF.

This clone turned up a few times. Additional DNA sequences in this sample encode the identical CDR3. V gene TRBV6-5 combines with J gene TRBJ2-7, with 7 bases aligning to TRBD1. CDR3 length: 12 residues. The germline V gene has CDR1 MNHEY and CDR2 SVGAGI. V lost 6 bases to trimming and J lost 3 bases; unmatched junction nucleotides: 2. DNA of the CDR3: TGTGCCAGCAGGACAGGGATCTACGAGCAGTACTTC. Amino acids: CASRTGIYEQYF.

CDR3 residues: CASSLDLAGSSEQFF. CDR3 bases: TGTGCCAGCAGCTTAGACCTAGCGGGAAGTAGTGAGCAGTTCTTC. V is TRBV7-2 and J is TRBJ2-1; the match to TRBD2 covers 9 bases. The V gene end was trimmed by 1 base and the J gene end by 9 bases; junction bases not matched to a gene: 7. The CDR3 is made up of 15 amino acids. CDR1 and CDR2 from the germline V gene are SGHTA and FQGNSA.

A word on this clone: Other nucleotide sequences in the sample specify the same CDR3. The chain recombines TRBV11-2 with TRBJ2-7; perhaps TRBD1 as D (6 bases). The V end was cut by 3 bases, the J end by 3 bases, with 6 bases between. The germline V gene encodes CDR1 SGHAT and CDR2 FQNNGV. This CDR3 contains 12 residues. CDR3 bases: TGTGCCAGCAGCTTCAGGGGCTACGAGCAGTACTTC. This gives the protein CASSFRGYEQYF.

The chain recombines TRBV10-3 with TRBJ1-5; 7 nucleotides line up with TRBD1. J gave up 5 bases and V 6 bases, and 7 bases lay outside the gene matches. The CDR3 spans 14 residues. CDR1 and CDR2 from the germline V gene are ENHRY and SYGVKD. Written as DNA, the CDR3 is TGTGCCATCAGCGGGACAGAAACTTATCAGCCCCAGCATTTT. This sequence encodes CAISGTETYQPQHF.

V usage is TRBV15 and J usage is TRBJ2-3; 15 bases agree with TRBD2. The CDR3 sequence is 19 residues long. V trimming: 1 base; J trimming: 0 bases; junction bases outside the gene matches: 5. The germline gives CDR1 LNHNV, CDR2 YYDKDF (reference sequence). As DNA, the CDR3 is TGTGCCACCAGCAGAGCGGGACTAGCGGGGGGCCCAAGCACAGATACGCAGTATTTT. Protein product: CATSRAGLAGGPSTDTQYF.

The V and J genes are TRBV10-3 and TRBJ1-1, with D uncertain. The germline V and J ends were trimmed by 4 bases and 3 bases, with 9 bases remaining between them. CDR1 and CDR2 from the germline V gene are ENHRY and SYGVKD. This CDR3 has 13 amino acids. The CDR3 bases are TGTGCCATCAGTGGGACGGACTACACTGAAGCTTTCTTT. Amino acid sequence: CAISGTDYTEAFF.

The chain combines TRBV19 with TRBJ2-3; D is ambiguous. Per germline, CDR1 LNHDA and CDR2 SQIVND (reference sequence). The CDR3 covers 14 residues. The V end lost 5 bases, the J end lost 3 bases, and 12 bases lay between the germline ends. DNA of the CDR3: TGTGCCAGTAGTGTCAGACACGCGACAGATACGCAGTATTTT. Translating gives CASSVRHATDTQYF.

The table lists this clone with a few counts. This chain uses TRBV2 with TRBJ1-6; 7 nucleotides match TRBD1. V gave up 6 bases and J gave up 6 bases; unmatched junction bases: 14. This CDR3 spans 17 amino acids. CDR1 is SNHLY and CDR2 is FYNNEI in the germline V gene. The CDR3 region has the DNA TGTGCCAGCAGGGATATCATAGGGACAGTATCTAATTCACCCCTCCACTTT. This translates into CASRDIIGTVSNSPLHF. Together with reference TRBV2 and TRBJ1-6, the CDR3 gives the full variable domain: EPEVTQTPSHQVTQMGQEVILRCVPISNHLYFYWYRQILGQKVEFLVSFYNNEISEKSEIFDDQFSVERPDGSNFTLKIRSTKLEDSAMYFCASRDIIGTVSNSPLHFGNGTRLTVT.

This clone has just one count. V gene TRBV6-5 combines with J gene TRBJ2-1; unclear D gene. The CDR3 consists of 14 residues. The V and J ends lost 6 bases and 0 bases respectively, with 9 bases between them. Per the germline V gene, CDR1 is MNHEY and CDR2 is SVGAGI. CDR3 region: CASSPRYSYNEQFF. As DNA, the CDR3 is TGTGCCAGCAGCCCCAGGTACTCCTACAATGAGCAGTTCTTC.

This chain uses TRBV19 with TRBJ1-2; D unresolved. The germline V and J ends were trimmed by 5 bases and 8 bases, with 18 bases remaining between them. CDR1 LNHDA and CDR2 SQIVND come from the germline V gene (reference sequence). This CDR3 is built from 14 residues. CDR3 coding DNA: TGTGCCAGTAGTGGTTCCGGCGGCTCGTGGGGCTACACCTTC. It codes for CASSGSGGSWGYTF.

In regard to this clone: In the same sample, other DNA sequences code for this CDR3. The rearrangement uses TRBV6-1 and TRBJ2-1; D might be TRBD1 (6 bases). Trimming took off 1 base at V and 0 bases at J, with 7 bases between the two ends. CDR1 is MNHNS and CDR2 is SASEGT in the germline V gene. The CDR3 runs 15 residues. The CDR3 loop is CASSEGRGSYNEQFF. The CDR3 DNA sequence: TGTGCCAGCAGTGAAGGCAGGGGCTCCTACAATGAGCAGTTCTTC.

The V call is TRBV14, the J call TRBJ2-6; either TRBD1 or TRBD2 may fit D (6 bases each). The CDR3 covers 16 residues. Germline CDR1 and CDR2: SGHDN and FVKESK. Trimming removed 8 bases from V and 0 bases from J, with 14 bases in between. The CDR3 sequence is CASFLGGFSGANVLTF. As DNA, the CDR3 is TGTGCCAGCTTCCTCGGGGGCTTCTCTGGGGCCAACGTCCTGACTTTC.

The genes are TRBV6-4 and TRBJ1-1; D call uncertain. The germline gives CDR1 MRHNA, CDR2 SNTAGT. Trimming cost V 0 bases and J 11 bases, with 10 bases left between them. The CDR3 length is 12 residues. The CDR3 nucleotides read TGTGCCAGCAGTGACTCAAAGGGTCTGGCTTTCTTT. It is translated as CASSDSKGLAFF.

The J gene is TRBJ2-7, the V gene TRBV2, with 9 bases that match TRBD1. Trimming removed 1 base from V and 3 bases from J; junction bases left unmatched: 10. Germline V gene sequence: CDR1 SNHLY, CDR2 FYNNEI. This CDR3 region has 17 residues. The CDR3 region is CASSEELRNRGLYEQYF. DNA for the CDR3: TGTGCCAGCAGTGAAGAATTAAGGAACAGGGGGCTCTACGAGCAGTACTTC.